Below are 22 T cell receptor beta chains sequenced from a single sample in a study of spatial heterogeneity in lung cancer. The time point here: blood at routine non-recurrence follow-up after resection. A single record per CDR3 protein comes from TCRdb applying MiXCR to the 5' RACE reads. The sample has about 2,400 distinct CDR3 sequences, 25% to 30% seen once. Source: PBMCs, taken at follow-up. The receptor source for this set is a male donor with early-stage non-small cell lung cancer.

There are a few counts of this clonotype. For a library built for alpha chains, this beta chain is a stray read; little rests on its size. The V gene is TRBV18, the J gene TRBJ2-5; 13 bases map to TRBD2. The germline V gene encodes CDR1 KGHSH and CDR2 LQKENI. This CDR3 contains 15 residues. V trimming: 0 bases; J trimming: 9 bases; junction bases outside the gene matches: 4. The CDR3, as DNA: TGTGCCAGCTCACCACCATCTGGACTAGCGGGAGCCCAGTACTTC. Encoded protein: CASSPPSGLAGAQYF.

As for this clonotype: This beta chain is a stray sequence in a library constructed for alpha chains; its clone size is not meaningful. The chain couples TRBV19 to TRBJ2-7; TRBD1 matches 8 bases. The trim removed 6 bases at V and 5 bases at J, leaving 0 bases unmatched. Germline-derived CDR1 and CDR2 are LNHDA and SQIVND (reference sequence). The length of the CDR3 is 11 residues. Here the CDR3 DNA reads TGTGCCAGTAGACAGGGGGACGAGCAGTACTTC. The encoded protein is CASRQGDEQYF.

This clonotype was found a few times. With the library built for alpha chains, this beta chain is off target and its frequency is not meaningful. The rearrangement joins TRBV28 to TRBJ2-7; tentative D call: TRBD1 (5 bases). Trimming cost V 1 base and J 3 bases, with 22 bases left between them. CDR1 is MDHEN and CDR2 is SYDVKM in the germline V gene. This CDR3 has 18 residues. The CDR3 sequence is CASSLFRSGADPDYEQYF. The CDR3 coding sequence is TGTGCCAGCAGTTTATTTCGGTCTGGGGCCGACCCCGACTACGAGCAGTACTTC.

There are a few counts of this clonotype. This beta chain is an off-target read within a library intended for alpha chains, so its frequency means little. The chain couples TRBV12-3 or TRBV12-4 to TRBJ2-1; 10 nucleotides match TRBD2. The CDR3 is 14 residues long. After removal of 5 bases from V and 6 bases from J, the junction contained 4 bases not matched to a gene. The CDR3 nucleotides are TGTGCCAGCAGTCCGCGGACTAGCGGCAATGAGCAGTTCTTC. Residues: CASSPRTSGNEQFF.

This clonotype was detected a few times. The library was prepared for alpha chains; this beta chain is a stray read, so its frequency means little. The chain links TRBV18 to TRBJ2-7; D is possibly TRBD2 (5 bases). The length of the CDR3 is 14 residues. V was trimmed by 6 bases and J by 3 bases, leaving 15 bases between them. The germline V gene encodes CDR1 KGHSH and CDR2 LQKENI. The CDR3 DNA sequence: TGTGCCAGCTCTCCTCGACCGGGGAACTACGAGCAGTACTTC. Its translation is CASSPRPGNYEQYF.

A note on this clonotype: Found in a library prepared for alpha chains, this beta chain is an off-target read, and its abundance has little meaning. The chain couples TRBV21-1 to TRBJ2-6. TRBV21-1 is a documented pseudogene. CDR3 length: 14 residues. CDR3 region: CASIPSSGANVLTF. CDR3 nucleotide sequence: TGTGCCAGCATCCCAAGCTCTGGGGCCAACGTCCTGACTTTC.

This clonotype appeared once. This beta chain slipped into a library made for alpha chains as a stray read, so its size is not meaningful. The chain links TRBV5-5 to TRBJ2-1; a weak D match, TRBD2 (6 bases). The CDR3 has 16 residues. Trimming left V 4 bases short and J 7 bases short, with 21 bases between. Germline CDR1 is SGHKS and CDR2 is YYEKEE (reference sequence). This chain's CDR3 is CASSPPTGGADNEQFF. DNA for the CDR3: TGTGCCAGCAGCCCTCCTACTGGCGGGGCCGATAATGAGCAGTTCTTC. The full variable domain, rest sourced from reference TRBV5-5 and TRBJ2-1, is DAGVTQSPTHLIKTRGQQVTLRCSPISGHKSVSWYQQVLGQGPQFIFQYYEKEERGRGNFPDRFSARQFPNYSSELNVNALLLGDSALYLCASSPPTGGADNEQFFGPGTRLTVL.

In the case of this clonotype: The library was built for alpha chains, so this beta chain is an off-target read and its size means little. This sequence joins TRBV12-3 or TRBV12-4 and TRBJ2-1; D gene ambiguous. Trimming stripped 3 bases from V and 10 bases from J, with 13 bases between. CDR3 length: 13 residues. CDR3 nucleotides: TGTGCCAGCAGTTTGAGGTTAATGTGGGAGCAGTTCTTC. Translation gives CASSLRLMWEQFF.

Note on this clonotype: Being off target in a library aimed at alpha chains, this beta chain has a size of little meaning. This chain joins TRBV28 and TRBJ2-3; 7 nucleotides match TRBD2. Germline V gene lookup returns CDR1 MDHEN and CDR2 SYDVKM. CDR3 length: 15 amino acids. After removal of 2 bases from V and 1 base from J, the junction contained 3 bases not matched to a gene. The CDR3 DNA is TGTGCCAGCAGTTTAGCGGGAGCACGCACAGATACGCAGTATTTT. As protein: CASSLAGARTDTQYF.

Remarks on this clonotype: The library was prepared for alpha chains; this beta chain is a stray read, so its frequency means little. This chain joins TRBV15 and TRBJ2-1, with 7 nucleotides matching TRBD1. The V gene's germline CDR1 is LNHNV and CDR2 YYDKDF (reference sequence). The CDR3 consists of 16 residues. V shed 0 bases and J 1 base; nucleotides not matched to a gene: 3. The CDR3 loop is CATSRDPGQSYNEQFF. As DNA, the CDR3 is TGTGCCACCAGCAGAGATCCGGGACAGTCCTACAATGAGCAGTTCTTC.

Concerning this clonotype itself: Found in a library prepared for alpha chains, this beta chain is an off-target read, and its abundance has little meaning. The V call is TRBV20-1, the J call TRBJ1-4; D is ambiguous. From germline, CDR1 is DFQATT and CDR2 SNEGSKA (reference sequence). V was trimmed by 5 bases and J by 3 bases, leaving 4 bases between them. The length of the CDR3 is 11 residues. Here the CDR3 DNA reads TGCAGTGCTTTGGCTAATGAAAAACTGTTTTTT. This translates into CSALANEKLFF.

This clonotype came up a few times. Little can be read into the size of this beta chain, an off-target read in a library designed for alpha chains. V and J are TRBV29-1 and TRBJ2-5, with 7 bases identical to TRBD2. The CDR3 extends over 13 amino acids. The J segment lost 1 base and the V segment lost 6 bases, leaving 5 bases of the junction unmatched. Germline CDR1 SQVTM, CDR2 ANQGSEA. CDR3 in DNA: TGCAGCGTGGACACTAGCGCCCAAGAGACCCAGTACTTC. Translation: CSVDTSAQETQYF.

Within the sample, this clonotype is medium-sized (0.01 to 0.1%). Being off target in a library aimed at alpha chains, this beta chain has a size of little meaning. This chain joins TRBV28 and TRBJ2-1, with D possibly being TRBD2 (5 bases). Germline CDR1 is MDHEN and CDR2 is SYDVKM. This CDR3 region has 14 residues. V lost 3 bases, J lost 7 bases, and 13 bases lay in between. Here the CDR3 reads CASSLSGGENEQFF. The CDR3 DNA is TGTGCCAGCAGTTTGAGCGGTGGGGAAAATGAGCAGTTCTTC.

This clonotype has a handful of counts. This beta chain represents an off-target read in a library built for alpha chains; its size is of limited meaning. The rearrangement uses TRBV6-5 and TRBJ1-1; TRBD1 matches 7 bases. Looked up from germline, CDR1 is MNHEY and CDR2 is SVGAGI. After removal of 4 bases from V and 6 bases from J, the junction contained 8 bases not matched to a gene. CDR3 size: 14 residues. In DNA form, the CDR3 reads TGTGCCAGCAGTTTGACAGGGAAGGGCTCTGAAGCTTTCTTT. This translates into CASSLTGKGSEAFF.

As concerns this clonotype: This beta chain is an unintended read in a library built for alpha chains; its size means little. V and J are TRBV6-5 and TRBJ2-2, with TRBD2 matching over 9 bases. The CDR3 runs 19 residues. V lost 0 bases, J lost 0 bases, and 8 bases stayed unmatched. Germline V gene sequence: CDR1 MNHEY, CDR2 SVGAGI. CDR3 DNA: TGTGCCAGCAGTTACTCAGGAGCGGGAGGTTTGGCGAACACCGGGGAGCTGTTTTTT. Translation gives CASSYSGAGGLANTGELFF.

Comments on this clonotype: Since it is a stray read in a library aimed at alpha chains, this beta chain has a size that is not meaningful. This sequence joins TRBV10-3 and TRBJ2-2; D gene unclear. The CDR3 covers 15 residues. Trimming removed 0 bases at V and 5 bases at J, with 10 bases between. Germline V CDR1 and CDR2: ENHRY, SYGVKD. The CDR3 DNA reads as TGTGCCATCAGTGAGTCACGCGTAGGGACCGGGGAGCTGTTTTTT. Translating gives CAISESRVGTGELFF.

As concerns this clonotype: For a library built for alpha chains, this beta chain is a stray read; little rests on its size. The chain has TRBV28 and TRBJ2-5; a possible D gene is TRBD2 (6 bases). Trimming took off 6 bases at V and 2 bases at J, with 13 bases between the two ends. The CDR3 sequence is 14 residues long. Germline V CDR1 and CDR2: MDHEN, SYDVKM. CDR3 sequence reads: CASSGRGGQETQYF. CDR3 bases: TGTGCCAGCAGCGGTCGTGGGGGGCAAGAGACCCAGTACTTC.

Details on this clonotype: Since the library was made to target alpha chains, this beta chain is a stray read and its abundance is not meaningful. The gene calls are TRBV7-2 and TRBJ2-6; 7 nucleotides align to TRBD1. The CDR3 length is 14 residues. Germline CDR1 and CDR2: SGHTA and FQGNSA. V lost 6 bases, J lost 7 bases, and 6 bases stayed unmatched. CDR3 region: CASSPDRVANVLTF. CDR3 sequence (DNA): TGTGCCAGCAGTCCAGACAGGGTAGCCAACGTCCTGACTTTC.

About this clonotype itself: Little can be read into the size of this beta chain, an off-target read in a library designed for alpha chains. J is TRBJ2-7 and V is TRBV12-3 or TRBV12-4; 8 bases map to TRBD1. Trimming removed 5 bases from V and 6 bases from J; junction bases left unmatched: 9. The CDR3 loop spans 14 amino acids. The CDR3 sequence is CASSPGQAYFEQYF. The CDR3 DNA sequence: TGTGCCAGCAGTCCGGGACAGGCTTACTTCGAGCAGTACTTC.

This clonotype was seen a few times. The library was prepared for alpha chains; this beta chain is a stray read, so its frequency means little. This sequence joins TRBV7-9 and TRBJ2-2; D not resolved. This CDR3 region has 11 residues. V dropped 3 bases and J dropped 4 bases, with 0 bases sitting between them. Germline CDR1 reads SEHNR; CDR2 reads FQNEAQ (reference sequence). The CDR3 DNA reads TGTGCCAGCAGCTTCACCGGGGAGCTGTTTTTT. Translating gives CASSFTGELFF.

This clonotype was detected only a few times. This beta chain lies outside the target of a library built for alpha chains; its clone size means little. This chain joins TRBV7-2 and TRBJ2-1; TRBD2 is a possible D gene (5 bases). Germline V gives CDR1 SGHTA, CDR2 FQGNSA. Trimming removed 3 bases from V and 7 bases from J, with 16 bases in between. The CDR3 is made up of 15 amino acids. CDR3 residues: CASSLGTTNTNEQFF. The CDR3 bases are TGTGCCAGCAGCTTGGGTACGACTAATACAAATGAGCAGTTCTTC.

Judged by abundance, this clonotype is medium-sized. This beta chain turned up in a library designed for alpha chains; as an off-target read, its abundance says little. The chain combines TRBV7-2 with TRBJ2-3, with D perhaps TRBD2 (5 bases). The germline V gene encodes CDR1 SGHTA and CDR2 FQGNSA. The V and J ends lost 1 base and 4 bases respectively, with 15 bases between them. The CDR3 totals 16 residues. For the CDR3, the DNA is TGTGCCAGCAGCTTAGTCGGGCCGGGAAGCGCAGATACGCAGTATTTT. Amino acids: CASSLVGPGSADTQYF. The entire variable domain, with the rest obtained from reference TRBV7-2 and TRBJ2-3, is as follows: GAGVSQSPSNKVTEKGKDVELRCDPISGHTALYWYRQSLGQGLEFLIYFQGNSAPDKSGLPSDRFSAERTGGSVSTLTIQRTQQEDSAVYLCASSLVGPGSADTQYFGPGTRLTVL.